Each of the 28 T cell receptor beta chains below was sequenced from the same sample in a study of blood T cell repertoires in COVID-19 (dated by TCRdb to about 2020). Libraries were prepared through the immunoSEQ multiplex PCR assay. The table comes from immuneACCESS by way of TCRdb, which keeps in-frame sequences with V and J called. Part of the clones is missing from these tables; in studies checked, under half for an unresolved V gene and the rest for unknown reasons. Recorded for this sample are approximately 250,000 clones; around 90% of them occurred a single time. The ten largest clonotypes hold around 5% of the sample. Input material: peripheral blood. These receptors were collected from a woman aged 55 to 70 with COVID-19, enrolled during active disease.

A single count supports this clone. V is TRBV28 and J is TRBJ1-2, with 7 bases that match TRBD1. Losses at the gene ends were 6 bases for V and 8 bases for J; bases not matched to a gene: 12. CDR3 length: 14 residues. Germline V gene data show CDR1 as MDHEN and CDR2 as SYDVKM. This chain's CDR3 is CASRSNRGAVGYTF. The CDR3 coding sequence is TGTGCCAGCAGGTCCAACAGGGGAGCGGTAGGCTACACCTTC.

As regards this clone: In the same sample, other DNA sequences code for this CDR3. The rearrangement uses TRBV11-3 and TRBJ2-1, with D hard to call. Trimming removed 0 bases at V and 2 bases at J, with 5 bases between. This CDR3 spans 14 amino acids. The germline CDR1 and CDR2 sequences are SGHNT and YENEEA. CDR3 coding DNA: TGTGCCAGCAGCTTAGATCGGGCCTACAATGAGCAGTTCTTC. Translating gives CASSLDRAYNEQFF.

This chain links TRBV6-1 with TRBJ1-1; D perhaps matches TRBD1 (5 bases). V lost 1 base and J lost 0, with 24 bases in between. From germline, CDR1 is MNHNS and CDR2 SASEGT. The CDR3 covers 20 residues. Here the CDR3 reads CASSEGGRRVRDLMNTEAFF. CDR3 nucleotides: TGTGCCAGCAGTGAAGGGGGTCGGAGGGTAAGGGACCTCATGAACACTGAAGCTTTCTTT.

The chain combines TRBV27 with TRBJ2-7; unclear D gene. This CDR3 contains 13 residues. Germline lookup yields CDR1 MNHEY and CDR2 SMNVEV (reference sequence). With 0 bases removed from V and 2 bases from J, the gap between germline ends came to 5 bases. CDR3 DNA sequence: TGTGCCAGCAGTTTATCACAGACCTACGAGCAGTACTTC. Translating gives CASSLSQTYEQYF.

This chain connects TRBV28 to TRBJ1-1; D gene uncertain. The CDR3 is 12 residues long. Germline CDR1 and CDR2: MDHEN and SYDVKM. Trimming removed 7 bases from V and 5 bases from J, with 11 bases in between. The CDR3 loop is CASNLAHTEAFF. CDR3 DNA sequence: TGTGCCAGCAACCTAGCGCATACTGAAGCTTTCTTT.

This clone was recorded a few times. The chain carries TRBV7-8 and TRBJ1-1; 7 nucleotides align to TRBD1. Trimming at V came to 5 bases and at J to 1 base, leaving 1 base not matched to a gene. Germline V gives CDR1 SGHVS, CDR2 FQNEAQ. The CDR3 sequence is 13 residues long. CDR3 amino acids: CASSGQENTEAFF. CDR3 in DNA: TGTGCCAGCAGCGGACAGGAGAACACTGAAGCTTTCTTT.

This chain joins TRBV11-2 and TRBJ1-6; tentative D call: TRBD1 (6 bases). The V end lost 1 base, the J end lost 5 bases, and 6 bases lay between the germline ends. The CDR3 has 14 amino acids. In germline, CDR1 is SGHAT, CDR2 FQNNGV. CDR3 sequence (DNA): TGTGCCAGCAGCTTAGGACAGGATAATTCACCCCTCCACTTT. As protein: CASSLGQDNSPLHF. The full variable domain, with the rest looked up from reference TRBV11-2 and TRBJ1-6, is EAGVAQSPRYKIIEKRQSVAFWCNPISGHATLYWYQQILGQGPKLLIQFQNNGVVDDSQLPKDRFSAERLKGVDSTLKIQPAKLEDSAVYLCASSLGQDNSPLHFGNGTRLTVT.

The chain links TRBV19 to TRBJ1-5; 7 nucleotides match TRBD1. The germline V gene has CDR1 LNHDA and CDR2 SQIVND (reference sequence). V was pared by 7 bases and J by 4 bases, with 10 bases of the junction left unmatched. The CDR3 is made up of 15 amino acids. CDR3 loop: CASKRQGGFNQPQHF. DNA of the CDR3: TGTGCCAGTAAGAGGCAGGGGGGTTTTAATCAGCCCCAGCATTTT.

The rearrangement uses TRBV14 and TRBJ2-3; 9 positions match TRBD2. The V gene's germline CDR1 is SGHDN and CDR2 FVKESK. CDR3 length equals 14 residues. V gave up 5 bases and J gave up 0 bases; unmatched junction bases: 0. The CDR3 loop reads CASSGLASTDTQYF. The CDR3 coding sequence is TGTGCCAGCAGCGGACTAGCGAGCACAGATACGCAGTATTTT.

The V gene is TRBV7-2, the J gene TRBJ1-6; 9 nucleotides agree with TRBD1. Trimming cost V 5 bases and J 11 bases; bases outside gene matches: 10. Germline V CDR1 and CDR2: SGHTA, FQGNSA. This CDR3 has 15 residues. This chain's CDR3 is CASSAPGQGRAPLHF. For the CDR3, the DNA is TGTGCCAGCAGCGCACCGGGACAGGGCAGAGCACCCCTCCACTTT.

V gene TRBV10-3 combines with J gene TRBJ2-1, with D possibly matching TRBD2 (5 bases). Germline V gene sequence: CDR1 ENHRY, CDR2 SYGVKD. The CDR3 length is 11 residues. The V end lost 11 bases, the J end lost 3 bases, and 8 bases lay between the germline ends. For the CDR3, the DNA is TGTGCCGTCGGACTCTACAATGAGCAGTTCTTC. It is translated as CAVGLYNEQFF.

The rearrangement joins TRBV28 to TRBJ1-1; 7 bases map to TRBD1. V was clipped by 6 bases and J by 0 bases; unmatched bases: 13. Germline V gene sequence: CDR1 MDHEN, CDR2 SYDVKM. The CDR3 is made up of 17 amino acids. The CDR3 region is CASRDRQGGNMNTEAFF. CDR3 DNA sequence: TGTGCCAGCAGGGACCGACAGGGCGGGAACATGAACACTGAAGCTTTCTTT.

This chain joins TRBV4-1 and TRBJ1-2; D uncertain. V was pared by 1 base and J by 2 bases, with 8 bases between. Germline V gene lookup returns CDR1 MGHRA and CDR2 YSYEKL. This CDR3 comprises 14 residues. CDR3 bases: TGCGCCAGCAGCCAAGGCGGTGGCAACTATGGCTACACCTTC. It encodes CASSQGGGNYGYTF.

This clone was counted only a few times. The chain couples TRBV6-1 to TRBJ1-1; D is perhaps TRBD1 (6 bases). The germline V gene encodes CDR1 MNHNS and CDR2 SASEGT. This CDR3 comprises 15 residues. V was clipped by 2 bases and J by 7 bases, with 17 bases between them. CDR3 coding DNA: TGTGCCAGCAGTGAAAAAAATAAAGGGGGGGATGAAGCTTTCTTT. Encoded protein: CASSEKNKGGDEAFF.

The V and J genes are TRBV4-3 and TRBJ2-2; the D gene is possibly TRBD2 (5 bases). There are 16 residues in the CDR3. Germline CDR1 is LGHNA and CDR2 is YSLEER. V dropped 2 bases and J dropped 5 bases, with 15 bases sitting between them. The CDR3 loop reads CASSQYVASSTGELFF. The CDR3, as DNA: TGCGCCAGCAGCCAATATGTAGCGTCGAGTACCGGGGAGCTGTTTTTT.

This chain uses TRBV6-5 with TRBJ2-1, with 7 positions matching TRBD1. Germline V gene data show CDR1 as MNHEY and CDR2 as SVGAGI. The ends lost 6 bases at V and 6 bases at J; junction bases unmatched: 11. This CDR3 is 15 amino acids long. The CDR3 loop is CASSQPGQRINEQFF. Here the CDR3 DNA reads TGTGCCAGCAGCCAACCGGGACAGAGGATCAATGAGCAGTTCTTC.

The chain is built from TRBV25-1 and TRBJ1-1; D gene ambiguous. Trimming took off 2 bases at V and 0 bases at J, with 4 bases between the two ends. This CDR3 is built from 13 residues. Germline values: CDR1 MGHDK, CDR2 SYGVNS. The CDR3 DNA follows: TGTGCCAGCAGTGAAGGCCTGAACACTGAAGCTTTCTTT. Translated: CASSEGLNTEAFF. Based on the CDR3 plus reference TRBV25-1 and TRBJ1-1, the full variable domain is EADIYQTPRYLVIGTGKKITLECSQTMGHDKMYWYQQDPGMELHLIHYSYGVNSTEKGDLSSESTVSRIRTEHFPLTLESARPSHTSQYLCASSEGLNTEAFFGQGTRLTVV.

The rearrangement uses TRBV6-5 and TRBJ1-3; unclear D gene. The CDR3 totals 16 residues. Germline V gene sequence: CDR1 MNHEY, CDR2 SVGAGI. Trimming stripped 4 bases from V and 1 base from J, with 14 bases between. As DNA, the CDR3 is TGTGCCAGCAGTTCCTCTCCCCCGGGTTCTGGAAACACCATATATTTT. Amino acid sequence: CASSSSPPGSGNTIYF.

This clone was seen only once. The CDR3 DNA follows: TGTGCCAGGGGAAGACATTTAAAGCGGGAGTACCCCCACAATGAGCAGTTCTTC. It encodes CARGRHLKREYPHNEQFF. The V and J genes are TRBV19 and TRBJ2-1, with TRBD2 matching over 8 bases. V gave up 9 bases and J gave up 5 bases; unmatched junction bases: 21. Germline CDR1 is LNHDA and CDR2 is SQIVND (reference sequence). The CDR3 has 18 residues. Filled out from reference TRBV19 and TRBJ2-1, the complete variable domain reads DGGITQSPKYLFRKEGQNVTLSCEQNLNHDAMYWYRQDPGQGLRLIYYSQIVNDFQKGDIAEGYSVSREKKESFPLTVTSAQKNPTAFYLCARGRHLKREYPHNEQFFGPGTRLTVL.

V is TRBV28 and J is TRBJ1-2; D remains unclear. V was clipped by 2 bases and J by 2 bases, with 12 bases between them. The CDR3 runs to 15 residues. Germline assignment: CDR1 MDHEN and CDR2 SYDVKM. The CDR3 loop is CASSLEGSGNYGYTF. In DNA, the CDR3 is TGTGCCAGCAGTTTAGAGGGATCAGGAAACTATGGCTACACCTTC.

The chain has TRBV7-3 and TRBJ2-6, with D maybe TRBD1 (5 bases). Trimming pared 2 bases from V and 0 bases from J, leaving 11 bases between. Germline V gives CDR1 SGHTA, CDR2 FQGTGA. The CDR3 sequence is 17 residues long. The CDR3 reads CASSLFVQDSGANVLTF. The CDR3 DNA is TGTGCCAGCAGCTTATTCGTACAGGACTCTGGGGCCAACGTCCTGACTTTC.

The V call is TRBV19, the J call TRBJ1-2; possibly TRBD1 for D (5 bases). Germline CDR1 LNHDA, CDR2 SQIVND (reference sequence). This CDR3 contains 14 residues. V dropped 1 base and J dropped 8 bases, with 14 bases sitting between them. CDR3 loop: CASSIVGGRRGYTF. The CDR3 DNA reads as TGTGCCAGTAGTATAGTTGGGGGGAGAAGAGGCTACACCTTC.

V is TRBV2 and J is TRBJ2-7; a possible D gene is TRBD1 (6 bases). The CDR3 contains 16 residues. V lost 5 bases and J lost 3, with 20 bases in between. The germline gives CDR1 SNHLY, CDR2 FYNNEI. CDR3 region: CASSPGTNVGIYEQYF. The CDR3, as DNA: TGTGCCAGCAGTCCCGGGACAAACGTCGGGATCTACGAGCAGTACTTC.

The chain combines TRBV10-3 with TRBJ2-1, with 7 positions matching TRBD2. The V and J ends lost 0 bases and 4 bases, in that order; junction bases with no gene match: 3. Per the germline V gene, CDR1 is ENHRY and CDR2 is SYGVKD. CDR3 length: 15 amino acids. DNA of the CDR3: TGTGCCATCAGTGAGTCAACTAGCGCGTACAATGAGCAGTTCTTC. Its protein is CAISESTSAYNEQFF.

The V and J genes are TRBV18 and TRBJ1-2; TRBD1 aligns across 7 bases. Trimming at V came to 3 bases and at J to 4 bases, leaving 5 bases not matched to a gene. This CDR3 has 14 amino acids. CDR1 and CDR2 (germline): KGHSH, LQKENI. The DNA for the CDR3 is TGTGCCAGCTCACCCCGGGACAGCGTCTATGGCTACACCTTC. Its protein is CASSPRDSVYGYTF.

This clone was detected only once. The genes are TRBV9 and TRBJ2-2, with TRBD2 matching over 8 bases. The germline CDR1 and CDR2 sequences are SGDLS and YYNGEE. The trim removed 4 bases at V and 4 bases at J, leaving 9 bases unmatched. This CDR3 is 16 amino acids long. The CDR3 here is CASSSWTSRGTGELFF. Here the CDR3 DNA reads TGTGCCAGCAGCTCCTGGACTAGCCGGGGCACCGGGGAGCTGTTTTTT.

This clone was seen only a few times. The chain links TRBV4-1 to TRBJ1-5, with unresolved D. The V end was cut by 1 base, the J end by 1 base, with 20 bases between. The CDR3 is 19 residues long. Germline-derived CDR1 and CDR2 are MGHRA and YSYEKL. The CDR3 coding sequence is TGCGCCAGCAGCCAAGGAGTCCTCGGGATAGGGATGAGCAATCAGCCCCAGCATTTT. This codes for CASSQGVLGIGMSNQPQHF.

This sequence joins TRBV6-6 and TRBJ1-2; the match to TRBD1 covers 7 bases. Germline loops: CDR1 MNHNY, CDR2 SVGAGI (reference sequence). Trimming took 5 bases from V and 6 from J; bases not matched to a gene: 15. The CDR3 runs to 16 residues. The CDR3 region is CASSRNQAGGGHGYTF. CDR3 DNA: TGTGCCAGCAGTCGAAACCAGGCAGGGGGAGGTCATGGCTACACCTTC.